The clone carrying this TCR beta chain came up a few times. What it binds is not known. This clone may be a read error of a much larger clone one base away. As the CDR3 is not closed by the conserved phenylalanine or tryptophan, this likely results from a read error. CDR1 is SSHAT, CDR2 FNYEAQ, per germline (reference sequence). The CDR3 contains 14 residues. The data originate from a study of breast tumors, draining lymph nodes, adjacent tissues. Study findings and constraints: Tumor T cell lymph node origin was a supported hypothesis, not proven. Compared with basal-like, luminal-like tumors shared significantly more repertoire with nontumor tissue. Compared with lymph nodes, tumors were less diverse; compared with nontumor tissue, more. The data were judged consistent with most tumor T cells coming from lymph node and expanding in tumor.

The lymph nodes were axillary draining lymph nodes from breast cancer patients. MiXCR, run by TCRdb on the multiplex PCR reads, gives a single entry per CDR3 protein. The table shows 150,000 or so distinct CDR3 sequences, with roughly a third occurring only once. The chain uses TRBV7-7 and TRBJ2-5; TRBD2 is a possible D gene (6 bases). The specimen was axillary lymph node tissue. The sequence came from a female donor with breast cancer. Some clones in this sample may be carry-over from other donors' samples. The CDR3 here is CASSFGGAQETQYL. The CDR3 nucleotides are TGTGCTAGCAGCTTTGGAGGGGCTCAAGAGACCCAGTACCTC.